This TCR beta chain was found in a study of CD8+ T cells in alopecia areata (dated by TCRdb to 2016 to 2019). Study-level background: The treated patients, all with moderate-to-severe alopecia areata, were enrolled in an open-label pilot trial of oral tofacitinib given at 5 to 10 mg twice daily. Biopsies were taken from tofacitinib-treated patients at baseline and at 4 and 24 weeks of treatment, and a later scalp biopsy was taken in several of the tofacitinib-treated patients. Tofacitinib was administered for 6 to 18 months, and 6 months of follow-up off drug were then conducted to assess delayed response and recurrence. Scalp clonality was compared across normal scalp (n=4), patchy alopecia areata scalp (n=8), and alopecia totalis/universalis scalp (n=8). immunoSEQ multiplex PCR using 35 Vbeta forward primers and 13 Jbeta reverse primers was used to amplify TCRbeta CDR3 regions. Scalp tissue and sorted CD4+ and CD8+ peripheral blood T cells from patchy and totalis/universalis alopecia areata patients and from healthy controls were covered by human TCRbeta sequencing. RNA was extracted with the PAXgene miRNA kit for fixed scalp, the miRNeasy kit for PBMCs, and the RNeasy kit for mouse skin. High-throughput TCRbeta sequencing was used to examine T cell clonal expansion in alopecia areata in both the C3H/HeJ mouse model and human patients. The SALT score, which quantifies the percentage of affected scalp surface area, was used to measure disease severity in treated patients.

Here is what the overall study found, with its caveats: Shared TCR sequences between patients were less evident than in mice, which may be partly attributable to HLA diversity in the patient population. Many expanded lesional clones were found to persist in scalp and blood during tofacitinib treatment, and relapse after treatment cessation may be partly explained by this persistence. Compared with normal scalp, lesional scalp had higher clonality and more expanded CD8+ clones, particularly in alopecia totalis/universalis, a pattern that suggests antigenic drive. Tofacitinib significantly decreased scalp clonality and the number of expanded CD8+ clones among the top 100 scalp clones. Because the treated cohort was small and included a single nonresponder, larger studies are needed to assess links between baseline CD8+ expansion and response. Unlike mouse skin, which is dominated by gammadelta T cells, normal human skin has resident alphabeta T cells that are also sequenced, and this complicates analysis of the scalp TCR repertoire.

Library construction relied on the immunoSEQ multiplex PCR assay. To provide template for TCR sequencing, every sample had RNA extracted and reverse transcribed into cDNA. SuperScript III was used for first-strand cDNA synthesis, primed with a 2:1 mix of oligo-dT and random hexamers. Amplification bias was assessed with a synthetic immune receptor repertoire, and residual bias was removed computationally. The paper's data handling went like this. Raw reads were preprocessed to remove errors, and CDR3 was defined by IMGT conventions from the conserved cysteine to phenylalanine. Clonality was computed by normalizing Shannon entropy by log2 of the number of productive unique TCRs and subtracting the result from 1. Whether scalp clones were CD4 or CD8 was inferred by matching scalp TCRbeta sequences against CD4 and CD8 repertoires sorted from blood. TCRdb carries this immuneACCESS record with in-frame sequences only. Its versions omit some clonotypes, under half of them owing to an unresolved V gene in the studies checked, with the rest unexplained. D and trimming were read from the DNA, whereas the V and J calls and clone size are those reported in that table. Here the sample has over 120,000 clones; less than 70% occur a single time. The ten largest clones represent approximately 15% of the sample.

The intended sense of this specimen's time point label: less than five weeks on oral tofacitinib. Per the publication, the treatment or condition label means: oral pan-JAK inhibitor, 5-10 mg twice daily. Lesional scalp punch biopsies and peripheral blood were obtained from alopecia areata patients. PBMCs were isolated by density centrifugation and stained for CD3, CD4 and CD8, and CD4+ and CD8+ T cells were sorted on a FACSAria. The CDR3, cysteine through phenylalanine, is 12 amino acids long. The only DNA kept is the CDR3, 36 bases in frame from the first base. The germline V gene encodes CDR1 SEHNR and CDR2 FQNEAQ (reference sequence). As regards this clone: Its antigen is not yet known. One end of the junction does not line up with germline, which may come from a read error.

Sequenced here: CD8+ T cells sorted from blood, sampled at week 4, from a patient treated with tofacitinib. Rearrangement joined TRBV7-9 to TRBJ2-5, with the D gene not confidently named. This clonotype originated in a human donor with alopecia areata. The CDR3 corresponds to CASNLGQETQYF. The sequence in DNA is TGTGCCAGCAACTTAGGTCAAGAGACCCAGTACTTC.